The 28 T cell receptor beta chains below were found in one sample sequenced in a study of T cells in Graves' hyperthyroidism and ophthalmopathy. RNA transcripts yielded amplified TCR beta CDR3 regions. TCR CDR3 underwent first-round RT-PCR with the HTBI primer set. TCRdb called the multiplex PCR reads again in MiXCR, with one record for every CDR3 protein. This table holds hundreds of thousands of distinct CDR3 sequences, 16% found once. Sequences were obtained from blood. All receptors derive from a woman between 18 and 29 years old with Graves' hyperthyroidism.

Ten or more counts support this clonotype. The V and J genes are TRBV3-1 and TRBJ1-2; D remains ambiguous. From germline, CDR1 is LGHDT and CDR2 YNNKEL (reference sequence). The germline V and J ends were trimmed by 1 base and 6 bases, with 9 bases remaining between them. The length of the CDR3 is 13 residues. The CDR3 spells CASSQGSGNGYTF. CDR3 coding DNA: TGTGCCAGCAGCCAAGGATCGGGGAATGGCTACACCTTC.

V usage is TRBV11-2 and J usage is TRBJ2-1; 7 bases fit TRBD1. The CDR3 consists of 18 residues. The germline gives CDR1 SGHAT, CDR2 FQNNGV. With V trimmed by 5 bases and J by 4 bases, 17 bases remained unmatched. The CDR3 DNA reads TGTGCCAGCAGCCAAGAAGCCGGAAAGGCAGGGGGATACAATGAGCAGTTCTTC. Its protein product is CASSQEAGKAGGYNEQFF.

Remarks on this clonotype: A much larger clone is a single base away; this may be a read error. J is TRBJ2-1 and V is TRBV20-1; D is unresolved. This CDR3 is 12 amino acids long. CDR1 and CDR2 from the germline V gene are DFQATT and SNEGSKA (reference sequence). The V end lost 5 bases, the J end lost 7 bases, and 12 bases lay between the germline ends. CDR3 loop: CSAGPTDNEQFF. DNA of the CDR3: TGCAGTGCTGGGCCGACGGATAATGAGCAGTTCTTC.

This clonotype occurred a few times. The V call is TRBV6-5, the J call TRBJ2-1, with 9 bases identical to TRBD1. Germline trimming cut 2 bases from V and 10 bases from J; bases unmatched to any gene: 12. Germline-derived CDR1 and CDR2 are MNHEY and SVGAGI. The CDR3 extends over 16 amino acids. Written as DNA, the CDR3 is TGTGCCAGCAGTTACCACGGACAGGGGACTCCGGGGGAGCAGTTCTTC. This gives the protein CASSYHGQGTPGEQFF.

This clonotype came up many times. This CDR3 reads CASSLSGSSYEQYF. In DNA form, the CDR3 reads TGTGCCAGCAGTCTTAGCGGGAGCTCCTACGAGCAGTACTTC. This chain links TRBV28 with TRBJ2-7; 9 positions match TRBD2. Germline V CDR1 and CDR2: MDHEN, SYDVKM. V lost 5 bases to trimming and J lost 0 bases; unmatched junction nucleotides: 2. There are 14 residues in the CDR3.

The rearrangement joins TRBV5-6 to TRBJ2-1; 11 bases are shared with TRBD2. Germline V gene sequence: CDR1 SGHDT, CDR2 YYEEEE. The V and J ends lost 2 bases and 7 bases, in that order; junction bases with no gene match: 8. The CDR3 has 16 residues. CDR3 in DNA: TGTGCCAGCAGCTTTCTGACTAGCGGGAACATAAATGAGCAGTTCTTC. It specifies CASSFLTSGNINEQFF.

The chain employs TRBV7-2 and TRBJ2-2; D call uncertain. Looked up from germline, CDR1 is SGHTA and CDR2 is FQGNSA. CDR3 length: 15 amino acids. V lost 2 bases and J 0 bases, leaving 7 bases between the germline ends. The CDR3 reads CASSLQPTNTGELFF. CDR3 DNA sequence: TGTGCCAGCAGCTTACAACCAACGAACACCGGGGAGCTGTTTTTT.

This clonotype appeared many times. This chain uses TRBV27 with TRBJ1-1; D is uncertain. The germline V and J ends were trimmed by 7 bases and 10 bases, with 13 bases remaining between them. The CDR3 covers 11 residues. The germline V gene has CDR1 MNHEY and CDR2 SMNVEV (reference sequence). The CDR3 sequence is CASKAKGSAFF. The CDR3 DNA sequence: TGTGCCAGCAAGGCGAAGGGCTCAGCTTTCTTT.

The CDR3 DNA is TGTGCCATCACTCAGGACAGGGGTAGGAGCTATGGCTACACCTTC. This translates into CAITQDRGRSYGYTF. The chain joins TRBV10-3 to TRBJ1-2; 9 bases fit TRBD1. Germline CDR1 is ENHRY and CDR2 is SYGVKD. V gave up 7 bases and J gave up 4 bases; unmatched junction bases: 10. The CDR3 loop spans 15 amino acids.

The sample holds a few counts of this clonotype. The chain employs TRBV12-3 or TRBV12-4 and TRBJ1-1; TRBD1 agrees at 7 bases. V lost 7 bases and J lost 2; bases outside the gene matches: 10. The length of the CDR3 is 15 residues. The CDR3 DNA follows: TGTGCCAGCACCGAAATACAGGGGCTCAACACTGAAGCTTTCTTT. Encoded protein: CASTEIQGLNTEAFF.

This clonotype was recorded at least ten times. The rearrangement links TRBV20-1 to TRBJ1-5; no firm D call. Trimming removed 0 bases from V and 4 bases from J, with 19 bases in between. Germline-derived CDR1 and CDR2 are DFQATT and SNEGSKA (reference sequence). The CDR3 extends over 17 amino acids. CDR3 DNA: TGCAGTGCTAGAGATTATAGAGGAAGTCGATTGAATCAGCCCCAGCATTTT. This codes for CSARDYRGSRLNQPQHF.

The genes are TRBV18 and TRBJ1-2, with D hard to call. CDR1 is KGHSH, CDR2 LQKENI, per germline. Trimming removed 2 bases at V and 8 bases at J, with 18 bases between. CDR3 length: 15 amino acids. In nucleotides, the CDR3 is TGTGCCAGCTCACCAAAGGGAGGGCAGGAGAGAGGCTACACCTTC. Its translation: CASSPKGGQERGYTF.

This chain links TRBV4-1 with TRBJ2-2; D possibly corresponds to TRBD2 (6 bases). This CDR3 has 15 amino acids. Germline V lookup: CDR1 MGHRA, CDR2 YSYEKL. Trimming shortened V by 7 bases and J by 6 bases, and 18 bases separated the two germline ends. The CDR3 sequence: CASKGELAIAGELFF. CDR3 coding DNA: TGCGCCAGCAAAGGCGAACTAGCAATTGCCGGGGAGCTGTTTTTT.

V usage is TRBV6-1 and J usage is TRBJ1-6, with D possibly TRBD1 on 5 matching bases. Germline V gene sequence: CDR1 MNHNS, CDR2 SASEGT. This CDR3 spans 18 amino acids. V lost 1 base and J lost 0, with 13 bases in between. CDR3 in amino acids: CASSEEVLGGSYNSPLHF. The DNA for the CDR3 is TGTGCCAGCAGTGAAGAAGTACTGGGGGGCTCCTATAATTCACCCCTCCACTTT.

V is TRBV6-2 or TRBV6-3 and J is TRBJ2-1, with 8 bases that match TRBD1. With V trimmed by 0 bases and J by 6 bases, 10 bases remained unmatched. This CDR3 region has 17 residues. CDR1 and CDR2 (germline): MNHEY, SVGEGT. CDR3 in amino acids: CASSYSIQGALSNEQFF. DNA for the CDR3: TGTGCCAGCAGTTACTCGATTCAGGGGGCCCTGAGCAATGAGCAGTTCTTC.

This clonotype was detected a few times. The CDR3 spells CASSQVLQETQYF. CDR3 coding DNA: TGCGCCAGCAGCCAAGTTCTCCAAGAGACCCAGTACTTC. The chain is built from TRBV4-1 and TRBJ2-5; no clear D gene. Deletions cut 1 base from V and 1 base from J, with 4 bases between. Germline V gives CDR1 MGHRA, CDR2 YSYEKL. The CDR3 is made up of 13 amino acids.

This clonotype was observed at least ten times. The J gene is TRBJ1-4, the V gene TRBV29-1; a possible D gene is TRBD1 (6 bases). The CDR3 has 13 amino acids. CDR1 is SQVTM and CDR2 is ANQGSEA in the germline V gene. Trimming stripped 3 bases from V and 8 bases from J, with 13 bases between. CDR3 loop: CSVDPRGGEKLFF. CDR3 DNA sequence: TGCAGCGTTGACCCCAGGGGAGGCGAAAAACTGTTTTTT.

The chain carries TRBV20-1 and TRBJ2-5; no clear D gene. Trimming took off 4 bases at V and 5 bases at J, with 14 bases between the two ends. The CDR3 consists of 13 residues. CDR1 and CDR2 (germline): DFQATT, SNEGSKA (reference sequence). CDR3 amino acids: CSAKGSVGETQYF. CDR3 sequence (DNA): TGCAGTGCTAAAGGAAGTGTGGGGGAGACCCAGTACTTC.

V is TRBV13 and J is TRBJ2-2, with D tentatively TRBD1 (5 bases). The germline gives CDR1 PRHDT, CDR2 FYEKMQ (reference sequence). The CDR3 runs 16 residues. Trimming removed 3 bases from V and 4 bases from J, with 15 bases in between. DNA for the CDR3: TGTGCCAGCAGCTTCGCTAGGACAAGGGGCACCGGGGAGCTGTTTTTT. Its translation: CASSFARTRGTGELFF.

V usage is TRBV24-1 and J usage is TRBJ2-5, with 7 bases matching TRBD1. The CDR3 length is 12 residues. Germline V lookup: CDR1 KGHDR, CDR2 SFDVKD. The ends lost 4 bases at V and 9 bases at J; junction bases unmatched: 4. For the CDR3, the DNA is TGTGCCACCAGTGAGTCTACAGGGGCCCAGTACTTC. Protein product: CATSESTGAQYF.

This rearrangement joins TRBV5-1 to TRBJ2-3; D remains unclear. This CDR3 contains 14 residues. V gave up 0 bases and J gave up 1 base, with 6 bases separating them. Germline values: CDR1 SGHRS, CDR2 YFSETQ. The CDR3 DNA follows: TGCGCCAGCAGCTTGGGAATAGGCACAGATACGCAGTATTTT. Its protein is CASSLGIGTDTQYF. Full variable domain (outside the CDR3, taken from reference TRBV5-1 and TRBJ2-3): KAGVTQTPRYLIKTRGQQVTLSCSPISGHRSVSWYQQTPGQGLQFLFEYFSETQRNKGNFPGRFSGRQFSNSRSEMNVSTLELGDSALYLCASSLGIGTDTQYFGPGTRLTVL.

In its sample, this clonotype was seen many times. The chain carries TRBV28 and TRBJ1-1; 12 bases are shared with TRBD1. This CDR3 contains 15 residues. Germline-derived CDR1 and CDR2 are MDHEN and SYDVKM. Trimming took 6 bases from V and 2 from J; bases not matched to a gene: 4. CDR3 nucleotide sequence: TGTGCCAGCAGCTTGGGGACAGGGGGCAACACTGAAGCTTTCTTT. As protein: CASSLGTGGNTEAFF.

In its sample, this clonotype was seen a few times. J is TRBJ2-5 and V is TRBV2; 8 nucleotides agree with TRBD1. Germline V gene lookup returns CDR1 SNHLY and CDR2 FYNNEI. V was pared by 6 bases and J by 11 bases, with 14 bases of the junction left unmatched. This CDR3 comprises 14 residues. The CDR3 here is CASRGTGPTAPQYF. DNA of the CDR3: TGTGCCAGCAGAGGGACAGGACCCACGGCTCCACAGTACTTC.

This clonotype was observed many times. Here the CDR3 DNA reads TGCAGCGTTGAAGACGCAGGAGTCGGGAGGGAAGCTTTCTTT. Protein: CSVEDAGVGREAFF. The chain employs TRBV29-1 and TRBJ1-1; unclear D gene. The germline V gene encodes CDR1 SQVTM and CDR2 ANQGSEA. The CDR3 sequence is 14 residues long. The V end lost 0 bases, the J end lost 8 bases, and 16 bases lay between the germline ends.

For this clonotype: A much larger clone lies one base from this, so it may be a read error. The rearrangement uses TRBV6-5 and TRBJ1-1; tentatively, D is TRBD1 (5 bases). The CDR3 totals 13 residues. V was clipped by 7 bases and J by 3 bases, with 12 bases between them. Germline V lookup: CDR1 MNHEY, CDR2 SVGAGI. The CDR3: CASISGLDTEAFF. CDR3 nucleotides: TGTGCCAGCATTTCGGGACTGGACACTGAAGCTTTCTTT.

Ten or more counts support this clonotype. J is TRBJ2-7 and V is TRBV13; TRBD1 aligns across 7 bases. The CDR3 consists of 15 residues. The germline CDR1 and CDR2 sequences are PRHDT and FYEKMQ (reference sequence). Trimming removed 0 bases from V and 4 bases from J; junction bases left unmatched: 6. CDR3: CASSLGRGRWYEQYF. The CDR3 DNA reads TGTGCCAGCAGCTTAGGAAGGGGGCGGTGGTACGAGCAGTACTTC.

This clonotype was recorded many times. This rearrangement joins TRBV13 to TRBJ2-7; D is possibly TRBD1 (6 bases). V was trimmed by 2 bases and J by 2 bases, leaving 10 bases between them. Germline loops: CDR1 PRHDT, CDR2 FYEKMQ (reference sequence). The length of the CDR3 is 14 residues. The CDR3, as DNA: TGTGCCAGCAGCTTAAGAGGGGGAGCCTACGAGCAGTACTTC. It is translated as CASSLRGGAYEQYF.

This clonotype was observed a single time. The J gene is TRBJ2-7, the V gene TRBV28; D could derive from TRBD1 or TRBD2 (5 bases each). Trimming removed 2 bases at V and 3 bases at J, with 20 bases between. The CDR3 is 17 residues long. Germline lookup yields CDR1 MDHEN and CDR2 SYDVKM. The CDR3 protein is CASSLGSTGARGYEQYF. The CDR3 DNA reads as TGTGCCAGCAGTTTAGGGTCCACCGGGGCGCGAGGCTACGAGCAGTACTTC.